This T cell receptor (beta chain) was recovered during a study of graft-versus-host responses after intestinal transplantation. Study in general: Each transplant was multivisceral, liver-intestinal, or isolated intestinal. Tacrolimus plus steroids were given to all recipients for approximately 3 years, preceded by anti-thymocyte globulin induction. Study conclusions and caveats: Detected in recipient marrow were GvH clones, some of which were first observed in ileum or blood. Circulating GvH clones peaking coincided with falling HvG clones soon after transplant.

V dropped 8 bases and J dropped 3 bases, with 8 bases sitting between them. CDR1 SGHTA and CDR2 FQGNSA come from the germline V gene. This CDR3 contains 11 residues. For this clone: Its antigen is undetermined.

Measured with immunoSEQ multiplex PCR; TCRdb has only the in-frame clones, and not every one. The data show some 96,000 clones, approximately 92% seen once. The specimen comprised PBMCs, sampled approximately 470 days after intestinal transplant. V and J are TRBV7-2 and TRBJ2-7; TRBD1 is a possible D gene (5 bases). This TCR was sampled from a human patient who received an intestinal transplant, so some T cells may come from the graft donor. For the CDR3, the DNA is TGTGCCAGCGGGGCAAACTACGAGCAGTACTTC. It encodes CASGANYEQYF.